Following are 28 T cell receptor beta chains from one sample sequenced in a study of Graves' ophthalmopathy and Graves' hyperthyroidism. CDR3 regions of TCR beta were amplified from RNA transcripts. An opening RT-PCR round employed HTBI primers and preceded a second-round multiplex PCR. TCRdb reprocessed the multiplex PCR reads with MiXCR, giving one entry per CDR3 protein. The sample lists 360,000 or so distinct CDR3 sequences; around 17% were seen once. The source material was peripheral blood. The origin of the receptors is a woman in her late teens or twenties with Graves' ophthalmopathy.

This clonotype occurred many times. The CDR3 bases are TGCAGTGCTAGAGATCGTCACATGAACACTGAAGCTTTCTTT. This codes for CSARDRHMNTEAFF. The chain recombines TRBV20-1 with TRBJ1-1; D remains unclear. The germline gives CDR1 DFQATT, CDR2 SNEGSKA (reference sequence). The CDR3 has 14 residues. The V and J ends lost 0 bases and 0 bases respectively, with 8 bases between them.

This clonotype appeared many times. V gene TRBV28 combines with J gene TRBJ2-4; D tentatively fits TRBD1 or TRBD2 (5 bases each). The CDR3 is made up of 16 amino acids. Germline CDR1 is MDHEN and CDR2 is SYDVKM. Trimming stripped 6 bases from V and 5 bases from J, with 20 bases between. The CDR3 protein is CASSRGSGLRENIQYF. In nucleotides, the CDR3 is TGTGCCAGCAGCCGAGGATCGGGGCTACGCGAAAACATTCAGTACTTC.

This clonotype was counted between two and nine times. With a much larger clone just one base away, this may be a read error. CDR3 in DNA: TGTGCCAGCTCACCACCGATCCGGGCTAAAGATTTCTTT. It specifies CASSPPIRAKDFF. This chain joins TRBV18 and TRBJ1-1; D not certain. This CDR3 comprises 13 residues. V was clipped by 0 bases and J by 13 bases, with 15 bases between them. Germline CDR1 is KGHSH and CDR2 is LQKENI.

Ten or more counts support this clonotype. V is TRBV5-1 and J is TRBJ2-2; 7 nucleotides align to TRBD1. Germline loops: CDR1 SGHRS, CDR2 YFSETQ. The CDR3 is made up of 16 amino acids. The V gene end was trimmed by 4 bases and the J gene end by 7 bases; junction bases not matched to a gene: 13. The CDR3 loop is CASSGSTGALSGELFF. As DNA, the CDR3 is TGCGCCAGCAGCGGATCTACAGGGGCCTTAAGCGGGGAGCTGTTTTTT.

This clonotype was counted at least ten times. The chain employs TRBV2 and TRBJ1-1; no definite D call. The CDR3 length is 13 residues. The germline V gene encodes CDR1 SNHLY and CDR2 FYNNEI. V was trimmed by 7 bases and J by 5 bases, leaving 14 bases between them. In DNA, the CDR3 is TGTGCCAGCAAAATCCTCCTCGGGACTGAAGCTTTCTTT. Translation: CASKILLGTEAFF.

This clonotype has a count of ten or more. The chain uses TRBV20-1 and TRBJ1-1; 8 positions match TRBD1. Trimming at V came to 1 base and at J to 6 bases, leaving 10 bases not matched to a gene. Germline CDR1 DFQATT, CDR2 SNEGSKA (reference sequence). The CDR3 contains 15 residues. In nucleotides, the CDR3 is TGCAGTGCTAGAGGAGGTGACAGGGGAGGGTCTGAAGCTTTCTTT. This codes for CSARGGDRGGSEAFF.

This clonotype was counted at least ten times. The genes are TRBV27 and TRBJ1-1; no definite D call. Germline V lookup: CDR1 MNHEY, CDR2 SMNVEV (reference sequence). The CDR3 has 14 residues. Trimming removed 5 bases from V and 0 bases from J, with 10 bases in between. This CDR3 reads CASSPQRVNTEAFF. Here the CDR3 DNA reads TGTGCCAGCAGTCCCCAAAGGGTGAACACTGAAGCTTTCTTT.

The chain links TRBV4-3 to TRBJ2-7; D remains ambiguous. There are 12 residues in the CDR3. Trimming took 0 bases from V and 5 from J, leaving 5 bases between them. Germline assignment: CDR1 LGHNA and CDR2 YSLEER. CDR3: CASSQDSNEQYF. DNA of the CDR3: TGCGCCAGCAGCCAAGATTCGAACGAGCAGTACTTC.

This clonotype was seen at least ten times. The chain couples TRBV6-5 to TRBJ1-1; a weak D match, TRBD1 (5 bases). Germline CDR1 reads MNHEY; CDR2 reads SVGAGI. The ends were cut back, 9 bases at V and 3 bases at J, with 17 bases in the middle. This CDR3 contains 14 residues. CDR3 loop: CASSRGPRYTEAFF. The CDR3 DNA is TGTGCCAGTTCGAGGGGTCCCAGGTACACTGAAGCTTTCTTT.

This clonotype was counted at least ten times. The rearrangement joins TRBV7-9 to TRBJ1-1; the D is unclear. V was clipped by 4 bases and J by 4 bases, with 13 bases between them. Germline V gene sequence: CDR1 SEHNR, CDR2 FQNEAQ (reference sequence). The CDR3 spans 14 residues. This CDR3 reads CASSSGYTATEAFF. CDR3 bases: TGTGCCAGCAGCTCCGGATACACGGCCACTGAAGCTTTCTTT. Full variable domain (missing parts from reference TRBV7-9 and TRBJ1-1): DTGVSQNPRHKITKRGQNVTFRCDPISEHNRLYWYRQTLGQGPEFLTYFQNEAQLEKSRLLSDRFSAERPKGSFSTLEIQRTEQGDSAMYLCASSSGYTATEAFFGQGTRLTVV.

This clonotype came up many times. The CDR3: CASSFRRGTYLETQYF. Here the CDR3 DNA reads TGTGCCAGCAGCTTCCGACGCGGGACCTACCTAGAGACCCAGTACTTC. This sequence joins TRBV7-9 and TRBJ2-5, with D perhaps matching TRBD2 (6 bases). Trimming cost V 3 bases and J 4 bases, with 18 bases left between them. The CDR3 runs to 16 residues. The V gene's germline CDR1 is SEHNR and CDR2 FQNEAQ (reference sequence).

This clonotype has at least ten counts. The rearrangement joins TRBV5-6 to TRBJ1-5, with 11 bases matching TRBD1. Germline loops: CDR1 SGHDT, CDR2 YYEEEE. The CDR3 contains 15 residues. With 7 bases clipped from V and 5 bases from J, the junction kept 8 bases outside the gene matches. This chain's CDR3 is CASPRGQGAHQPQHF. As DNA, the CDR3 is TGTGCCAGCCCTAGAGGACAGGGGGCCCATCAGCCCCAGCATTTT. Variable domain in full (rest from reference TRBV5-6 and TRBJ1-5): DAGVTQSPTHLIKTRGQQVTLRCSPKSGHDTVSWYQQALGQGPQFIFQYYEEEERQRGNFPDRFSGHQFPNYSSELNVNALLLGDSALYLCASPRGQGAHQPQHFGDGTRLSIL.

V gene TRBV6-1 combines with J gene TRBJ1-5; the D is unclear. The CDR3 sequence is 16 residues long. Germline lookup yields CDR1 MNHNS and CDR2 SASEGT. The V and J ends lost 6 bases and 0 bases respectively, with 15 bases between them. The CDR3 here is CASSPGRGFSNQPQHF. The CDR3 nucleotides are TGTGCCAGCAGCCCAGGACGAGGGTTTAGCAATCAGCCCCAGCATTTT.

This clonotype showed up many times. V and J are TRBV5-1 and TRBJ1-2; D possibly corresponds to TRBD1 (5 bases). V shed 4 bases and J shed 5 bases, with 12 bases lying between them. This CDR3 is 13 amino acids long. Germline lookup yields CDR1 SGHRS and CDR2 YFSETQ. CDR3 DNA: TGCGCCAGCAGCATATCGACAGTTTATGGCTACACCTTC. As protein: CASSISTVYGYTF.

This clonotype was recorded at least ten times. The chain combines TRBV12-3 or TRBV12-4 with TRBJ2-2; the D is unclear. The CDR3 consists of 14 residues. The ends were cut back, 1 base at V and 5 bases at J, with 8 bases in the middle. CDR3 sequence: CASSLGGPTGELFF. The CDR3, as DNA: TGTGCCAGCAGTTTAGGAGGCCCGACCGGGGAGCTGTTTTTT.

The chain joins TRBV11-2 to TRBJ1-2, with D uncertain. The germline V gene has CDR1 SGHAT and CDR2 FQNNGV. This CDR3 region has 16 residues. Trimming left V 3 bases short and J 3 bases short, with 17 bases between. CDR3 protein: CASSFSSTGGDYGYTF. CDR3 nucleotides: TGTGCCAGCAGCTTTTCTTCGACGGGCGGAGACTATGGCTACACCTTC.

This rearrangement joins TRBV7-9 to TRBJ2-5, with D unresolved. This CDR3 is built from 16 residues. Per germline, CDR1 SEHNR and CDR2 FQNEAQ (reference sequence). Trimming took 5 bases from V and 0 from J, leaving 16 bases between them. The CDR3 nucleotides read TGTGCCAGCAGCCCACCACGGATAAGTTACCAAGAGACCCAGTACTTC. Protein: CASSPPRISYQETQYF.

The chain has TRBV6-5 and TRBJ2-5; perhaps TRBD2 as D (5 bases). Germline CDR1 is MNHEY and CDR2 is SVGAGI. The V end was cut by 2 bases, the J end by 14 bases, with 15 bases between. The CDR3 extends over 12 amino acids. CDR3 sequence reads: CASSYVGGPLYF. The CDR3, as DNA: TGTGCCAGCAGTTACGTTGGAGGTCCGCTATACTTC.

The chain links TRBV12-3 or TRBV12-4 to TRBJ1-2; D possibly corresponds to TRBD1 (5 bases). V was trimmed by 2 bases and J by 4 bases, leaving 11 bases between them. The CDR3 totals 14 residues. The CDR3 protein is CASSLTRGSYGYTF. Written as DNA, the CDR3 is TGTGCCAGCAGTTTAACTAGGGGAAGCTATGGCTACACCTTC.

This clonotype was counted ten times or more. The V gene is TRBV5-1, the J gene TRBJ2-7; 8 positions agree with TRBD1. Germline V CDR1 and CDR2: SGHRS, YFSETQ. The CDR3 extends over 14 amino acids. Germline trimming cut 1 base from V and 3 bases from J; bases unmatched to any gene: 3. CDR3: CASSLRRGLYEQYF. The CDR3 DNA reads TGCGCCAGCAGCTTGCGCAGGGGGCTCTACGAGCAGTACTTC.

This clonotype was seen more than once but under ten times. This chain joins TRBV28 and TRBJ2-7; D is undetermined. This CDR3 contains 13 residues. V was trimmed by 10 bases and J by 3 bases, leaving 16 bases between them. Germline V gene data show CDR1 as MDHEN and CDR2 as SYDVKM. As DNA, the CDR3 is TGTGCCACCTGCCGGGCAGTCCTCTACGAGCAGTACTTC. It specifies CATCRAVLYEQYF.

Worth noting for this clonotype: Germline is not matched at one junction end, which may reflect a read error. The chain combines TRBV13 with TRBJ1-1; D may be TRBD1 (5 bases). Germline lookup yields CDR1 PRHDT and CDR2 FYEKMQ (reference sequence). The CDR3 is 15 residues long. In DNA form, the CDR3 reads TGTGCCAGCAGCATACTTGGAGGGGAAACCCCTGAGGCTTTCTTT. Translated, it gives CASSILGGETPEAFF. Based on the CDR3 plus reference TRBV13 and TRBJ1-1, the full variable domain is AAGVIQSPRHLIKEKRETATLKCYPIPRHDTVYWYQQGPGQDPQFLISFYEKMQSDKGSIPDRFSAQQFSDYHSELNMSSLELGDSALYFCASSILGGETPEAFFGQGTRLTVV.

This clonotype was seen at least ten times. The CDR3: CASSLRAPAGGRMETQYF. DNA for the CDR3: TGTGCCAGCAGCTTAAGGGCCCCAGCGGGGGGTCGAATGGAGACCCAGTACTTC. The rearrangement links TRBV7-3 to TRBJ2-5, with 9 bases that match TRBD2. Germline V CDR1 and CDR2: SGHTA, FQGTGA. Trimming removed 1 base from V and 5 bases from J; junction bases left unmatched: 14. The CDR3 contains 18 residues.

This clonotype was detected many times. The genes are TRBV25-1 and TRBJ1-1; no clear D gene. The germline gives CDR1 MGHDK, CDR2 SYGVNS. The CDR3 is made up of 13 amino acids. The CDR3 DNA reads TGTGCTTCTTCGGGTAGGAAAGGGACTGAAGCTTTCTTT. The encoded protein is CASSGRKGTEAFF. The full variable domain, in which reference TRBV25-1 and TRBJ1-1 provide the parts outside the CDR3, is EADIYQTPRYLVIGTGKKITLECSQTMGHDKMYWYQQDPGMELHLIHYSYGVNSTEKGDLSSESTVSRIRTEHFPLTLESARPSHTSQYLCASSGRKGTEAFFGQGTRLTVV.

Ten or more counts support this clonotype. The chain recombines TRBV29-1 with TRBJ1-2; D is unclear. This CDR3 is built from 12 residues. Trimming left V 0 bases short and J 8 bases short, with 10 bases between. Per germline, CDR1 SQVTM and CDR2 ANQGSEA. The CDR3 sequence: CSVEDLEGGYTF. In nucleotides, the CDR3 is TGCAGCGTTGAAGATCTTGAGGGAGGCTACACCTTC.

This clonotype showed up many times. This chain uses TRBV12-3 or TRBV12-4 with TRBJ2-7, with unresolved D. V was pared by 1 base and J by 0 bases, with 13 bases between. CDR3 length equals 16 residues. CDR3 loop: CASSLDVFWGSYEQYF. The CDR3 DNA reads TGTGCCAGCAGTTTAGACGTCTTCTGGGGCTCCTACGAGCAGTACTTC.

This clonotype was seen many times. This chain's CDR3 is CASRFTDRVTYEQYF. CDR3 nucleotides: TGTGCCAGCAGATTCACGGACCGAGTCACCTACGAGCAGTACTTC. This chain joins TRBV6-5 and TRBJ2-7; D is uncertain. V was pared by 6 bases and J by 2 bases, with 17 bases between. The CDR3 is 15 amino acids. The V gene's germline CDR1 is MNHEY and CDR2 SVGAGI.

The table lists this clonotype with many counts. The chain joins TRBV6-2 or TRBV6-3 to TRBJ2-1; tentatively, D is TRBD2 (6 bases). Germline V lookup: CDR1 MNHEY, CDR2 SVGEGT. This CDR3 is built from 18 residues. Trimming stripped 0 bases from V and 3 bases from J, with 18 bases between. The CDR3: CASSYSAGSGAFYNEQFF. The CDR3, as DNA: TGTGCCAGCAGTTACTCGGCGGGAAGTGGGGCCTTCTACAATGAGCAGTTCTTC.